This TCR beta chain was sequenced during a study of blood T cell repertoires in COVID-19. Study at large: Samples taken during acute and convalescent COVID-19 were collected in the United States, Italy and Spain. T cells, B-cell-depleted T cells, or PBMCs supplied cDNA or gDNA.

Original analysis: Cell counts per sample came from amplifying reference gene primers. Some clones are missing from TCRdb's copy, which holds only in-frame ones; the method was immunoSEQ multiplex PCR. V, J and clone size are those of that table, while D and trimming were read from the DNA. The data show 150,000 to 200,000 clones, roughly 75% seen once. The sample holds a few counts of this clone. V trimming: 4 bases; J trimming: 8 bases; junction bases outside the gene matches: 5. The CDR3 loop spans 14 amino acids. Germline V lookup: CDR1 LGHDT, CDR2 YNNKEL (reference sequence). Material for sequencing was peripheral blood. The V gene is TRBV3-1 (or the pseudogene TRBV3-2), the J gene TRBJ1-6; 7 nucleotides line up with TRBD1. This receptor was taken from an older man with active or convalescent COVID-19. The CDR3 DNA reads as TGTGCCAGCAGCCTCGGACAGGCGGATTCACCCCTCCACTTT. Its protein product is CASSLGQADSPLHF.